The clone carrying this TCR beta chain showed up just a few times. Its antigen is not identified. TCRdb used MiXCR to reprocess the 5' RACE reads, holding one entry per CDR3 protein. This repertoire shows tens of thousands of distinct CDR3 sequences, around 15% found once; its top ten account for nearly 7%. The data originate from a study of human T cells and chemical hapten exposure. The overall study: Largely, small differences in pooled library volume made per-sample TCR yields vary. Overall study results and limits: High-frequency TCRs, those above 1 in 1000, stayed the same after DPC sensitization.

The authors extracted total RNA from unfractionated whole blood. The germline V gene has CDR1 SQVTM and CDR2 ANQGSEA. V lost 7 bases to trimming and J lost 8 bases; unmatched junction nucleotides: 9. The CDR3 spans 13 residues. The chain couples TRBV29-1 to TRBJ1-4, with 8 positions matching TRBD1. The sequence came from a female donor in good health. CDR3 in amino acids: CSAADRGREKLFF. CDR3 bases: TGCAGCGCGGCAGACAGGGGAAGAGAAAAACTGTTTTTT.